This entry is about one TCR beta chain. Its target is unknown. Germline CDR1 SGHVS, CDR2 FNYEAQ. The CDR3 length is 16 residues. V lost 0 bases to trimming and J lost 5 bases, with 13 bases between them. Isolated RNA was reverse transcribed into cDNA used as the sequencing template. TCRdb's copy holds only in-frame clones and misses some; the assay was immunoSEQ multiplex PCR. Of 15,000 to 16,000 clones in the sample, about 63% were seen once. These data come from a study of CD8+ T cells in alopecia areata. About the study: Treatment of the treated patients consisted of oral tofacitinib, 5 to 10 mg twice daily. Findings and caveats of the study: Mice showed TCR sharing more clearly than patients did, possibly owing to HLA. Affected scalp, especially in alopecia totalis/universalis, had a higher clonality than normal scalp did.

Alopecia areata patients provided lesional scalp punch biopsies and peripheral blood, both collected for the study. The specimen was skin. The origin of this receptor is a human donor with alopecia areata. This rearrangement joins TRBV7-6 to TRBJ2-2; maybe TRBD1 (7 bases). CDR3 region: CASSLAAEGATGELFF. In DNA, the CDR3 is TGTGCCAGCAGCTTAGCGGCGGAGGGGGCTACCGGGGAGCTGTTTTTT.